The clone carrying this T cell receptor (beta chain) was seen just once. The data were obtained in a study of control samples from healthy donors and cancer patients. The CDR3 totals 13 residues. The V gene's germline CDR1 is MGHRA and CDR2 YSYEKL. With 0 bases removed from V and 3 bases from J, the gap between germline ends came to 6 bases. Generated by immunoSEQ multiplex PCR, the TCRdb table keeps only in-frame clones and is missing some. The sample lists over 150,000 clones, 96% occurring once. The sequence derives from a woman in her twenties or thirties in good health. Sequenced input: blood. This chain connects TRBV4-1 to TRBJ2-7; unclear D gene. The CDR3 reads CASSQESVYEQYF. The CDR3 DNA reads TGCGCCAGCAGCCAAGAGTCGGTCTACGAGCAGTACTTC.